What follows are 6 T cell receptor beta chains derived from one specimen sequenced in a study of tumor and adjacent non-tumor tissue in lung cancer. TCRbeta libraries were built with three rounds of nested PCR, modified from ARM-PCR. Each CDR3 protein is one row after TCRdb ran MiXCR on the multiplex PCR reads. The sample lists 220,000 or so distinct CDR3 sequences; 70% to 75% were seen once. The template was RNA from unsorted bulk tissue. The sample taken for sequencing was lung tumor tissue. The receptors here all came from a man between 60 and 70 years old with non-small cell lung cancer.

Details on this clonotype: One end of the junction does not line up with germline, which may come from a read error. The chain employs TRBV20-1 and TRBJ2-1; TRBD2 matches at 8 bases. The CDR3 length is 17 residues. In germline, CDR1 is DFQATT, CDR2 SNEGSKA (reference sequence). DNA of the CDR3: TGCAGTGCTAGGGGGACCGGGACTAGGGTTAGAGACAATGGGCAGTTCTTC. The encoded protein is CSARGTGTRVRDNGQFF.

To note about this clonotype: A much larger clone differs by one base, so this may be a read error. This chain joins TRBV4-3 and TRBJ2-2, with D perhaps assigned TRBD1 or TRBD2 (5 bases each). The CDR3 consists of 16 residues. Looked up from germline, CDR1 is LGHNA and CDR2 is YSLEER. The CDR3 DNA reads as TGCGCCAGCAGCCAAGTCGGGGCGCGGGTCACCGAGGAGCTGTTTTTT. It translates to CASSQVGARVTEELFF.

This clonotype was seen a handful of times. The chain combines TRBV6-1 with TRBJ2-3; 10 bases agree with TRBD1. CDR1 and CDR2 from the germline V gene are MNHNS and SASEGT. The CDR3 is 15 amino acids. Trimming at V came to 4 bases and at J to 6 bases, leaving 7 bases not matched to a gene. CDR3 sequence (DNA): TGTGCCAGCAGTGCCCGGACAGGGGGTCTGGATACGCAGTATTTT. Encoded protein: CASSARTGGLDTQYF.

This chain links TRBV4-2 with TRBJ2-3; TRBD2 matches at 10 bases. Germline V gene lookup returns CDR1 LGHNA and CDR2 YNFKEQ. The V segment lost 1 base and the J segment 1 base; nucleotides outside the gene matches: 2. The CDR3 sequence is 16 residues long. CDR3 loop: CASSQATSGGTDTQYF. DNA of the CDR3: TGTGCCAGCAGCCAAGCAACTAGCGGGGGCACAGATACGCAGTATTTT.

The chain joins TRBV11-1 to TRBJ2-7; TRBD1 or TRBD2 may be the D gene (6 bases each). This CDR3 spans 12 amino acids. The V gene's germline CDR1 is SGHAT and CDR2 FQDESV (reference sequence). CDR3 bases: TGTGCAAACAGGGCGGGAAGTTTGGAACAGTACTTC. Translation: CANRAGSLEQYF.

A single count supports this clonotype. Because it lacks the conserved phenylalanine or tryptophan at the end, this CDR3 is likely a read error. This chain links TRBV5-1 with TRBJ1-5, with D uncertain. This CDR3 region has 16 residues. Germline loops: CDR1 SGHRS, CDR2 YFSETQ. The germline V and J ends were trimmed by 0 bases and 0 bases, with 10 bases remaining between them. The chain's CDR3 is CASSLGMGNSNQPQHY. The CDR3 region has the DNA TGCGCCAGCAGCTTGGGGATGGGAAATAGCAATCAGCCCCAGCATTAT.